Following are 28 T cell receptor beta chains from one sample sequenced in a study of blood T cell repertoires in COVID-19. TCRdb keeps only in-frame clones here, not all; method: immunoSEQ multiplex PCR. There are around 140,000 clones in the sample; 65% to 85% occur only once, and just under 2% lies in the top ten. The sample taken for sequencing was peripheral blood. The receptors derive from a woman aged 55-70 years with acute or convalescent COVID-19.

The chain joins TRBV15 to TRBJ2-2; 8 bases are a match to TRBD1. J lost 3 bases, V lost 5 bases, and 14 bases had no gene match. Germline CDR1 is LNHNV and CDR2 is YYDKDF (reference sequence). The CDR3 covers 18 residues. The CDR3 bases are TGTGCCACCAGCCCCGAGGACAGGGATGGGAGACACACCGGGGAGCTGTTTTTT. Amino acid sequence: CATSPEDRDGRHTGELFF.

The chain is built from TRBV18 and TRBJ2-1, with TRBD1 identical over 9 bases. Germline CDR1 reads KGHSH; CDR2 reads LQKENI. The J segment lost 6 bases and the V segment lost 4 bases, leaving 13 bases of the junction unmatched. The CDR3 length is 17 residues. The CDR3 reads CASSRSQGAVYGNEQFF. In DNA form, the CDR3 reads TGTGCCAGCTCACGTTCACAGGGGGCGGTTTACGGCAATGAGCAGTTCTTC. Filled out from reference TRBV18 and TRBJ2-1, the complete variable domain reads NAGVMQNPRHLVRRRGQEARLRCSPMKGHSHVYWYRQLPEEGLKFMVYLQKENIIDESGMPKERFSAEFPKEGPSILRIQQVVRGDSAAYFCASSRSQGAVYGNEQFFGPGTRLTVL.

The gene calls are TRBV29-1 and TRBJ1-2, with 12 bases aligning to TRBD1. Germline values: CDR1 SQVTM, CDR2 ANQGSEA. V lost 3 bases to trimming and J lost 8 bases; unmatched junction nucleotides: 4. The length of the CDR3 is 13 residues. CDR3 amino acids: CSVEGQGAGGYTF. CDR3 coding DNA: TGCAGCGTTGAGGGACAGGGGGCTGGAGGCTACACCTTC.

This clone has only one observation. V gene TRBV11-2 combines with J gene TRBJ2-7; 7 bases are shared with TRBD1. The CDR3 runs 15 residues. Trimming at V came to 3 bases and at J to 2 bases, leaving 7 bases not matched to a gene. Germline loops: CDR1 SGHAT, CDR2 FQNNGV. The CDR3, as DNA: TGTGCCAGCAGCTTTCGAATTGGACAGGCCTACGAGCAGTACTTC. This translates into CASSFRIGQAYEQYF. Drawing the rest from reference TRBV11-2 and TRBJ2-7, the complete variable domain is EAGVAQSPRYKIIEKRQSVAFWCNPISGHATLYWYQQILGQGPKLLIQFQNNGVVDDSQLPKDRFSAERLKGVDSTLKIQPAKLEDSAVYLCASSFRIGQAYEQYFGPGTRLTVT.

The rearrangement links TRBV28 to TRBJ1-1; TRBD1 matches 10 bases. Trimming took 2 bases from V and 4 from J; bases not matched to a gene: 7. The CDR3 has 16 amino acids. The germline CDR1 and CDR2 sequences are MDHEN and SYDVKM. For the CDR3, the DNA is TGTGCCAGCAGTTTACCCGCCGGACAGGGGGTCACTGAAGCTTTCTTT. Translated: CASSLPAGQGVTEAFF.

This clone was seen only once. The J gene is TRBJ2-1, the V gene TRBV12-5, with TRBD2 matching 8 bases. Germline loops: CDR1 LGHNT, CDR2 FRNRAP. The CDR3 runs to 15 residues. V trimming: 5 bases; J trimming: 2 bases; junction bases outside the gene matches: 5. The CDR3 reads CASGLLAGPYNEQFF. Written as DNA, the CDR3 is TGTGCTAGTGGTCTTTTAGCGGGACCCTACAATGAGCAGTTCTTC.

CDR3 sequence reads: CASSSAYEQYF. The CDR3 DNA reads as TGTGCCAGTAGTTCAGCCTACGAGCAGTACTTC. The V call is TRBV19, the J call TRBJ2-7; D ambiguous. The CDR3 sequence is 11 residues long. Per the germline V gene, CDR1 is LNHDA and CDR2 is SQIVND (reference sequence). The germline V and J ends were trimmed by 5 bases and 2 bases, with 4 bases remaining between them.

The chain recombines TRBV6-5 with TRBJ2-3, with D maybe TRBD2 (6 bases). Germline CDR1 and CDR2: MNHEY and SVGAGI. Trimming took off 8 bases at V and 9 bases at J, with 18 bases between the two ends. The CDR3 covers 13 residues. The CDR3 DNA reads TGTGCCAGCGACGTGAAGGGAGGAGGAACGCAGTATTTT. It codes for CASDVKGGGTQYF.

This chain links TRBV30 with TRBJ2-2; D not resolved. CDR1 GTSNPN and CDR2 SVGIG come from the germline V gene (reference sequence). The CDR3 contains 17 residues. V was pared by 0 bases and J by 5 bases, with 19 bases between. DNA for the CDR3: TGTGCCTGGAGTGTACTAAATGGTATAGTGCGAACCGGGGAGCTGTTTTTT. Translating gives CAWSVLNGIVRTGELFF.

This clone was observed a handful of times. This chain uses TRBV19 with TRBJ2-5; perhaps TRBD1 as D (6 bases). The CDR3 has 14 amino acids. Germline CDR1 LNHDA, CDR2 SQIVND (reference sequence). V lost 3 bases and J 0 bases, leaving 8 bases between the germline ends. The CDR3 sequence is CASSMGTHQETQYF. The CDR3 nucleotides are TGTGCCAGTAGTATGGGGACACACCAAGAGACCCAGTACTTC.

This clone was recorded once. The chain uses TRBV12-3 or TRBV12-4 and TRBJ2-7; D might be TRBD2 (6 bases). V was trimmed by 6 bases and J by 7 bases, leaving 16 bases between them. This CDR3 region has 13 residues. DNA for the CDR3: TGTGCCAGCAGCATTAACCCCGCGGGGGAGCAGTACTTC. Amino acids: CASSINPAGEQYF.

The genes are TRBV28 and TRBJ1-2; D unresolved. The CDR3 totals 14 residues. Germline V gene sequence: CDR1 MDHEN, CDR2 SYDVKM. Trimming stripped 2 bases from V and 7 bases from J, with 14 bases between. The CDR3 loop is CASSLGSQLGGYTF. For the CDR3, the DNA is TGTGCCAGCAGTTTAGGTTCACAGTTAGGTGGCTACACCTTC.

The chain employs TRBV18 and TRBJ2-4; the D gene is possibly TRBD2 (6 bases). The CDR3 covers 16 residues. CDR1 and CDR2 from the germline V gene are KGHSH and LQKENI. V lost 3 bases, J lost 6 bases, and 18 bases lay in between. The chain's CDR3 is CASSPGTGVQGNIQYF. CDR3 nucleotide sequence: TGTGCCAGCTCACCGGGAACGGGGGTCCAGGGAAACATTCAGTACTTC.

The chain uses TRBV13 and TRBJ1-4; D possibly corresponds to TRBD1 (5 bases). Germline values: CDR1 PRHDT, CDR2 FYEKMQ (reference sequence). Trimming removed 2 bases from V and 0 bases from J, with 10 bases in between. The CDR3 extends over 16 amino acids. The CDR3 loop reads CASSLKTASTNEKLFF. The CDR3 nucleotides read TGTGCCAGCAGCTTAAAGACAGCCTCAACTAATGAAAAACTGTTTTTT. The full variable domain, its missing parts supplied by reference TRBV13 and TRBJ1-4, is AAGVIQSPRHLIKEKRETATLKCYPIPRHDTVYWYQQGPGQDPQFLISFYEKMQSDKGSIPDRFSAQQFSDYHSELNMSSLELGDSALYFCASSLKTASTNEKLFFGSGTQLSVL.

The chain links TRBV5-1 to TRBJ2-3; tentatively, D is TRBD2 (5 bases). Germline CDR1 and CDR2: SGHRS and YFSETQ. The CDR3 length is 14 residues. The V end was cut by 4 bases, the J end by 6 bases, with 15 bases between. The DNA for the CDR3 is TGCGCCAGCAGCATCAGCGCTAGCTCCGATACGCAGTATTTT. Amino acid sequence: CASSISASSDTQYF.

This clone was picked up one time. V and J are TRBV5-4 and TRBJ2-7; 7 bases fit TRBD2. V dropped 4 bases and J dropped 0; count of bases not matched to a gene: 22. The CDR3 has 20 amino acids. Germline values: CDR1 SGHNT, CDR2 YYREEE (reference sequence). The CDR3 nucleotides are TGTGCCAGCAGCCTGCTGCGCGGGAGCAGGACTATTCTTCCCTCCTACGAGCAGTACTTC. As protein: CASSLLRGSRTILPSYEQYF.

This chain connects TRBV5-4 to TRBJ1-3; 7 bases line up with TRBD1. The V gene's germline CDR1 is SGHNT and CDR2 YYREEE (reference sequence). With 2 bases clipped from V and 2 bases from J, the junction kept 1 base outside the gene matches. The length of the CDR3 is 14 residues. CDR3 DNA: TGTGCCAGCAGCTTAGACAGGGCTGGAAACACCATATATTTT. Amino acid sequence: CASSLDRAGNTIYF.

The chain links TRBV7-2 to TRBJ1-2; 7 bases fit TRBD1. CDR3 length: 17 residues. In germline, CDR1 is SGHTA, CDR2 FQGNSA. V lost 7 bases to trimming and J lost 0 bases; unmatched junction nucleotides: 14. The CDR3: CASTLPRQGVANYGYTF. The DNA for the CDR3 is TGTGCCAGCACCCTCCCCCGACAGGGCGTAGCTAACTATGGCTACACCTTC.

This chain joins TRBV19 and TRBJ2-2, with 8 nucleotides matching TRBD1. V shed 4 bases and J 3 bases; nucleotides not matched to a gene: 4. This CDR3 is 15 amino acids long. Germline V lookup: CDR1 LNHDA, CDR2 SQIVND (reference sequence). CDR3 in DNA: TGTGCCAGTAGTAATCAGGGGGCCTACACCGGGGAGCTGTTTTTT. Amino acid sequence: CASSNQGAYTGELFF.

This clone was counted only a few times. The V gene is TRBV28, the J gene TRBJ1-2, with a possible D match to TRBD1 (6 bases). This CDR3 comprises 17 residues. The V end was cut by 3 bases, the J end by 2 bases, with 19 bases between. Germline lookup yields CDR1 MDHEN and CDR2 SYDVKM. This CDR3 is CASSLSTRTDWNYGYTF. The CDR3 bases are TGTGCCAGCAGTTTGTCAACTCGGACAGACTGGAACTATGGCTACACCTTC.

This chain links TRBV11-2 with TRBJ2-1; D is uncertain. V lost 2 bases and J 5 bases, leaving 10 bases between the germline ends. This CDR3 spans 14 amino acids. Germline V lookup: CDR1 SGHAT, CDR2 FQNNGV. The CDR3 spells CASSLLTVNNEQFF. CDR3 DNA sequence: TGTGCCAGCAGCTTACTCACGGTAAACAATGAGCAGTTCTTC.

The chain is built from TRBV14 and TRBJ2-2, with unresolved D. This CDR3 region has 16 residues. With 1 base removed from V and 4 bases from J, the gap between germline ends came to 13 bases. Germline V gene lookup returns CDR1 SGHDN and CDR2 FVKESK. The CDR3 DNA sequence: TGTGCCAGCAGCCAAGCGAGGCTAACGGGCACCGGGGAGCTGTTTTTT. It specifies CASSQARLTGTGELFF. Full variable domain (outside the CDR3, taken from reference TRBV14 and TRBJ2-2): EAGVTQFPSHSVIEKGQTVTLRCDPISGHDNLYWYRRVMGKEIKFLLHFVKESKQDESGMPNNRFLAERTGGTYSTLKVQPAELEDSGVYFCASSQARLTGTGELFFGEGSRLTVL.

CDR3 loop: CASSQTGQGESYGYTF. CDR3 DNA: TGTGCCAGCAGTCAAACTGGACAGGGGGAGTCTTACGGCTACACCTTC. V gene TRBV28 combines with J gene TRBJ1-2; TRBD1 agrees at 10 bases. Germline CDR1 MDHEN, CDR2 SYDVKM. This CDR3 has 16 residues. J lost 8 bases, V lost 5 bases, and 14 bases had no gene match.

This chain uses TRBV7-8 with TRBJ2-1; 10 bases map to TRBD2. The CDR3 runs 16 residues. Trimming took 4 bases from V and 0 from J; bases not matched to a gene: 3. Per germline, CDR1 SGHVS and CDR2 FQNEAQ. The CDR3 coding sequence is TGTGCCAGCAGCTATAGCGGGAGGCCCTCCTACAATGAGCAGTTCTTC. The encoded protein is CASSYSGRPSYNEQFF.

This clone showed up just once. This rearrangement joins TRBV10-2 to TRBJ1-1; D call uncertain. Germline V gene lookup returns CDR1 WSHSY and CDR2 SAAADI. V lost 6 bases, J lost 6 bases, and 17 bases lay in between. This CDR3 comprises 14 residues. The CDR3 here is CASRAAIRRAEAFF. The DNA of the CDR3 is TGCGCCAGCAGGGCCGCGATAAGGAGGGCTGAAGCTTTCTTT.

The chain links TRBV12-3 or TRBV12-4 to TRBJ2-1; no reliable D call. V lost 4 bases and J 7 bases, leaving 5 bases between the germline ends. The CDR3 spans 11 residues. The DNA for the CDR3 is TGTGCCAGCAGTTCGTTTAATGAGCAGTTCTTC. It encodes CASSSFNEQFF.

This clone appeared a few times. The chain links TRBV5-6 to TRBJ2-3, with TRBD2 as a possible D gene (6 bases). V lost 4 bases to trimming and J lost 2 bases, with 17 bases between them. The CDR3 is 16 amino acids. In germline, CDR1 is SGHDT, CDR2 YYEEEE. The CDR3 is CASSEHFSGSTDTQYF. CDR3 nucleotide sequence: TGTGCCAGCAGCGAACATTTTAGCGGCTCCACAGATACGCAGTATTTT.

This chain uses TRBV27 with TRBJ2-3, with TRBD2 matching 16 bases. Germline CDR1 is MNHEY and CDR2 is SMNVEV (reference sequence). This CDR3 comprises 18 residues. Trimming at V came to 7 bases and at J to 11 bases, leaving 18 bases not matched to a gene. The CDR3 region is CASTYYGTSGRANREQYF. The CDR3 DNA sequence: TGTGCCAGCACCTACTACGGGACTAGCGGGAGGGCCAACCGTGAGCAGTATTTT.